A selection of T cell receptor beta chains follows, all from one sample in a study of blood T cells in healthy people across ages. TCRdb reprocessed the 5' RACE reads via MiXCR and lists one record per CDR3 protein. The repertoire includes 550,000 to 600,000 distinct CDR3 sequences, roughly 29% of them detected once, and around 18% sits in the top ten. Sequenced sample: blood. The source of these receptors is a woman aged 65 to 85 in good health. Both conserved end residues are part of each CDR3. The D gene is left open where the match is weak. The size field is filled for only some rows; it gives once, few, many or a size class.

v_gene	j_gene	d_gene	abundance	CDR3nt	CDR3aa
TRBV7-9	TRBJ2-4	.	.	TGTGCCAGCAACCCTGGCGAGGGGATGGCCAAAAACATTCAGTACTTC	CASNPGEGMAKNIQYF
TRBV20-1	TRBJ1-4	.	few	TGCAGTGCTATAAACTCGGGGGGTGAAAAACTGTTTTTT	CSAINSGGEKLFF
TRBV7-2	TRBJ1-1	.	few	TGTGCCAGCAGCTTAAGTAGGGCCATGAACACTGAAGCTTTCTTT	CASSLSRAMNTEAFF
TRBV7-2	TRBJ1-1	.	.	TGTGCCAGCAGCTCCACCACTTGGGATCTAGAAGCTTTCTTT	CASSSTTWDLEAFF
TRBV7-2	TRBJ1-1	.	few	TGTGCCAGCAGCTTAGCTGGTAACAGCCTTACTGAAGCTTTCTTT	CASSLAGNSLTEAFF
TRBV19	TRBJ2-7	TRBD1	few	TGTGCCAGTAGTCCCCGGGACAGTCCCAACGAGCAGTACTTC	CASSPRDSPNEQYF
TRBV2	TRBJ2-2	TRBD1	.	TGTGCCAGCAGCCCGGGACAGGGGAAAACCGGGGAGCTGTTTTTT	CASSPGQGKTGELFF
TRBV27	TRBJ1-1	.	.	TGTGCCAGCAGATACAGGGTGGGGTACACTGAAGCTTTCTTT	CASRYRVGYTEAFF
TRBV29-1	TRBJ2-5	.	many	TGCAGCGTTGATCAAGGGGAGGAGACCCAGTACTTC	CSVDQGEETQYF
TRBV5-1	TRBJ1-3	.	many	TGTGCCAGCAGCTTAGGGTCTGGAAACACCATATATTTT	CASSLGSGNTIYF
TRBV30	TRBJ1-2	.	.	TGTGCCTGGAGTGTTTGGGGGGACGGAGGCTACACCTTC	CAWSVWGDGGYTF
TRBV29-1	TRBJ2-7	.	.	TGCAGGGAAAGCCACAGGGACGAGCAGTACTTC	CRESHRDEQYF
TRBV20-1	TRBJ2-3	.	few	TGCAGTGCAGGAATCGTCTCACCTACGCAGTATTTT	CSAGIVSPTQYF
TRBV7-3	TRBJ2-1	.	few	TGTGCCAGCAGCCGTACAGGGGGGGGTGAGCAGTTCTTC	CASSRTGGGEQFF
TRBV12-3/TRBV12-4	TRBJ2-2	TRBD2	.	TGTGCCAGCAGTCGAAGCGGGGGGGCGACCGGGGAGCTGTTTTTT	CASSRSGGATGELFF
TRBV20-1	TRBJ2-4	.	few	TGCAGTGCTAGAGCGCCAGTTATAGCCAAAAACATTCAGTACTTC	CSARAPVIAKNIQYF
TRBV25-1	TRBJ1-2	TRBD1	.	TGTGCCAGCAGTGCCCCAGTGTGGACAGGGGGGAACTATGGCTACACCTTC	CASSAPVWTGGNYGYTF
TRBV3-1	TRBJ2-6	.	.	TGTGCCAGCAGCATTCTCCAAGCCTCTGGGGCCAACGTCCTGACTTTC	CASSILQASGANVLTF
TRBV5-1	TRBJ2-1	TRBD1	few	TGCGCCAGCAGTCAACAGGGGCACAATGCGCAGTTCTTC	CASSQQGHNAQFF
TRBV7-9	TRBJ2-7	.	few	TGTGCCAGCAGCTTAGTGGGCCGGGATTACGAGCAGTACTTC	CASSLVGRDYEQYF
TRBV28	TRBJ1-1	.	few	TGTGCCAGCAGTTCCCCACAGGGTGTCACTGAAGCTTTCTTT	CASSSPQGVTEAFF
TRBV5-1	TRBJ1-2	.	.	TGCGCCAGCAGCTGGGACACGAGTAACTATCGCTACACCTTC	CASSWDTSNYRYTF
TRBV29-1	TRBJ2-7	TRBD1	.	TGCAGCGTTTTAACAGGGGCGGAATACGAGCAGTACTTC	CSVLTGAEYEQYF
TRBV29-1	TRBJ2-7	.	few	TGCAGCGCTTCCGGGCAGATCTACGAGCAGTACTTC	CSASGQIYEQYF
TRBV7-2	TRBJ2-1	.	.	TGTGCCAGCAGCCTAGGGACAACTGAGCAGTTCTTC	CASSLGTTEQFF
TRBV12-3/TRBV12-4	TRBJ1-1	.	.	TGTGCCAGCAGATTCGTGGGGGGCAGCTTAGCTTTCTTT	CASRFVGGSLAFF
TRBV9	TRBJ1-5	.	.	TGTGCCAGCAGCTCTCCGGGTACTATCAATCAGCCCCAGCATTTT	CASSSPGTINQPQHF
TRBV6-2/TRBV6-3	TRBJ2-7	.	few	TGTGCCAGCAGTTACGACACCGAGCAGTACTTC	CASSYDTEQYF
TRBV24-1	TRBJ2-6	.	few	TGTGCCACCAGTGATAACATAGCGGCGTCTGGGGCCAACGTCCTGACTTTC	CATSDNIAASGANVLTF
TRBV7-2	TRBJ2-4	.	few	TGTGCCAGCAGCTTAGCCAGAGAGAATCTAGCCAAAAACATTCAGTACTTC	CASSLARENLAKNIQYF
TRBV10-3	TRBJ1-2	.	.	TGTGCCATCAGTGACTCGTCAAACTATGGCTACACCTTC	CAISDSSNYGYTF
TRBV6-1	TRBJ2-3	.	few	TGTGCCAGCAGTGACCGCACGGGACTCAGGCTCACAGATACGCAGTATTTT	CASSDRTGLRLTDTQYF
TRBV7-2	TRBJ2-1	TRBD2	few	TGTGCCAGCAGCTTATACGGGGGGTCGAACAATGAGCAGTTCTTC	CASSLYGGSNNEQFF
TRBV7-2	TRBJ1-2	TRBD1	few	TGTGCCAGCAGCTTAGGGTCGGCAGGGGGTGGGGGTTATGGCTACACCTTC	CASSLGSAGGGGYGYTF
TRBV7-2	TRBJ1-3	.	.	TGTGCCAGCACCCTTCACGACGGGGCAGGCGGAAACACCATATATTTT	CASTLHDGAGGNTIYF
TRBV5-1	TRBJ2-1	.	.	TGCGCCAGCAGCTTGGCTGGCAGTGTGCAAATCGATGAGCAGTTCTTC	CASSLAGSVQIDEQFF
TRBV9	TRBJ2-7	TRBD2	few	TGTGCCAGCAGCGCAGAACCGACTAGCGGGAGGAGAGAGCAGTACTTC	CASSAEPTSGRREQYF
TRBV20-1	TRBJ2-3	.	few	TGCAGTGCTTTAACAGGGGATACGCAGTATTTT	CSALTGDTQYF
TRBV13	TRBJ2-1	TRBD1	few	TGTGCCAGCAGCTTAGGAAGGGCAGGGGGCTCCTACAATGAGCAGTTCTTC	CASSLGRAGGSYNEQFF
TRBV12-3/TRBV12-4	TRBJ2-1	.	.	TGTGCCAGCATTCGACTCGACGGCTCCTACAATGAGCAGTTCTTC	CASIRLDGSYNEQFF
TRBV5-1	TRBJ2-3	.	few	TGCGCCAGCAGCTTGGCCGGGGGCGCGGCAGATACGCAGTATTTT	CASSLAGGAADTQYF
TRBV29-1	TRBJ2-1	TRBD1	.	TGCAGCGGCTACAGGGGTTCATACAATGAGCAGTTCTTC	CSGYRGSYNEQFF
TRBV6-1	TRBJ2-3	TRBD1	.	TGTGCCAGCAGTGACCGGACAGGGGCCCCCACAGATACGCAGTATTTT	CASSDRTGAPTDTQYF
TRBV5-1	TRBJ1-1	.	.	TGCGCCAGTCTCACCGGGAACGCTGAAGCTTTCTTT	CASLTGNAEAFF
TRBV5-5	TRBJ2-1	.	.	TGTGCCAGCAGCTTTGAGACACACAACTCCTACAATGAGCAGTTCTTC	CASSFETHNSYNEQFF
TRBV4-1	TRBJ1-2	.	.	TGCGCCAGCAGCTGGGACACCTATGGCTACACCTTC	CASSWDTYGYTF
TRBV4-3	TRBJ1-5	.	.	TGCGCCAGCAGCCAAGATCGGGCAGCTCAGGACCAGCATTTT	CASSQDRAAQDQHF
TRBV3-1	TRBJ1-2	.	many	TGTGCCAGCAGTATACAGGGCTATGGCTACACCTTC	CASSIQGYGYTF
TRBV9	TRBJ2-6	.	many	TGTGCCAGCAGCGTATTGGGGAGCTCTGGGGCCAACGTCCTGACTTTC	CASSVLGSSGANVLTF
TRBV7-2	TRBJ2-2	TRBD1	.	TGTGCCAGCAGCCCAGGACAGGGCCCCACCGGGGAGCTGTTTTTT	CASSPGQGPTGELFF
TRBV12-3/TRBV12-4	TRBJ2-7	TRBD2	few	TGTGCCAGCAGGGGACTAGGCTACTACGAGCAGTACTTC	CASRGLGYYEQYF
TRBV7-2	TRBJ2-1	TRBD2	few	TGTGCCAGCAGCCTAAAGACTAGCGGGGGGGTAAATGAGCAGTTCTTC	CASSLKTSGGVNEQFF
TRBV2	TRBJ1-1	.	.	TGCGCCAGCCAAACAGGGCCGGACACTGAAGCTTTCTTT	CASQTGPDTEAFF
TRBV5-8	TRBJ1-2	TRBD1	.	TGTGCCATGCGGGACAGGGGACACTATGGCTACACCTTC	CAMRDRGHYGYTF